This entry is about one T cell receptor (beta chain). Clones were sequenced by immunoSEQ multiplex PCR, and TCRdb holds only the in-frame ones, with some missing. The data hold 150,000 to 200,000 clones, with 90% to 95% observed a single time. The sample is drawn from a study of T cell responses to AZD1222 COVID-19 vaccine. This CDR3 comprises 17 residues. Sequencing was performed on peripheral blood, taken on day 0 of AZD1222 vaccination. The clonotype originates from an adult in good health. The chain has TRBV12-2 and TRBJ1-5. TRBV12-2 is listed as a pseudogene. The CDR3 DNA sequence: TGTGCAAGTCGCTTAGGGGGGGCATTCACGGGATATCAGCCCCAGCATTTT. Translated, it gives CASRLGGAFTGYQPQHF.